Shown below are 8 T cell receptor beta chains from a single sample sequenced in a study of OX40 agonist ivuxolimab in advanced cancers. Generated by immunoSEQ multiplex PCR, the TCRdb table keeps only in-frame clones and is missing some. The data show 55,000 to 85,000 clones, about 86% seen once. This material consisted of CD4+ or CD8+ T cells sorted from blood, taken in a trial of the OX40 agonist ivuxolimab. The receptor set was obtained from an adult with an advanced solid tumor such as melanoma, head and neck, liver or kidney cancer.

This chain joins TRBV4-3 and TRBJ2-7; D is unclear. This CDR3 has 14 amino acids. Germline CDR1 reads LGHNA; CDR2 reads YSLEER. Trimming removed 0 bases from V and 0 bases from J, with 6 bases in between. CDR3 protein: CASSQEWGSYEQYF. CDR3 coding DNA: TGCGCCAGCAGCCAAGAGTGGGGCTCCTACGAGCAGTACTTC.

The V call is TRBV7-3, the J call TRBJ2-6; D gene uncertain. Looked up from germline, CDR1 is SGHTA and CDR2 is FQGTGA. The CDR3 sequence is 15 residues long. Trimming left V 3 bases short and J 4 bases short, with 10 bases between. CDR3 coding DNA: TGTGCCAGCAGCTTTCACGAGGCCGGGGCCAACGTCCTGACTTTC. As protein: CASSFHEAGANVLTF.

The chain couples TRBV10-1 to TRBJ1-1, with 7 bases that match TRBD1. V dropped 4 bases and J dropped 3; count of bases not matched to a gene: 8. CDR3 size: 15 residues. From germline, CDR1 is WNHNN and CDR2 SYGVQD (reference sequence). The CDR3 is CASSGNRGGDTEAFF. DNA of the CDR3: TGCGCCAGCAGTGGTAACAGGGGAGGAGACACTGAAGCTTTCTTT.

The chain combines TRBV4-1 with TRBJ2-7; TRBD2 matches at 11 bases. The germline gives CDR1 MGHRA, CDR2 YSYEKL. V was clipped by 1 base and J by 1 base; unmatched bases: 12. CDR3 size: 19 residues. For the CDR3, the DNA is TGCGCCAGCAGCCAAGGCGCAGTTAGCGGGAGGGCCTTGTCCTACGAGCAGTACTTC. Its translation is CASSQGAVSGRALSYEQYF.

The chain recombines TRBV19 with TRBJ2-1, with D possibly TRBD2 on 6 matching bases. This CDR3 contains 14 residues. Trimming removed 2 bases from V and 9 bases from J, with 14 bases in between. Germline-derived CDR1 and CDR2 are LNHDA and SQIVND (reference sequence). The CDR3 region is CASSITSREGEQFF. The CDR3 DNA follows: TGTGCCAGTAGTATAACTAGCAGGGAAGGTGAGCAGTTCTTC.

The CDR3 DNA follows: TGTGCCAGCAGTTCCGGGCGGGGGGGCTACGAGCAGTACTTC. It codes for CASSSGRGGYEQYF. V usage is TRBV6-5 and J usage is TRBJ2-7, with 9 bases lining up with TRBD2. Germline loops: CDR1 MNHEY, CDR2 SVGAGI. This CDR3 is 14 amino acids long. V was pared by 4 bases and J by 3 bases, with 4 bases of the junction left unmatched.

V and J are TRBV30 and TRBJ2-7; the D gene could be TRBD1 or TRBD2 (5 bases each). This CDR3 has 14 amino acids. Trimming took 5 bases from V and 7 from J, leaving 21 bases between them. In germline, CDR1 is GTSNPN, CDR2 SVGIG (reference sequence). The CDR3 DNA reads as TGTGCCTGGCCCTACACGGATAAATGGGGGGAGCAGTACTTC. This codes for CAWPYTDKWGEQYF.

In this sample, this clone turned up once. The chain carries TRBV7-7 and TRBJ2-2; D might be TRBD1 or TRBD2, each matching 5 bases. Germline-derived CDR1 and CDR2 are SSHAT and FNYEAQ (reference sequence). Trimming left V 3 bases short and J 5 bases short, with 19 bases between. The CDR3 has 17 residues. CDR3 in amino acids: CASSFRGGLVQTGELFF. DNA of the CDR3: TGTGCCAGCAGCTTTCGGGGCGGCCTGGTCCAAACCGGGGAGCTGTTTTTT.